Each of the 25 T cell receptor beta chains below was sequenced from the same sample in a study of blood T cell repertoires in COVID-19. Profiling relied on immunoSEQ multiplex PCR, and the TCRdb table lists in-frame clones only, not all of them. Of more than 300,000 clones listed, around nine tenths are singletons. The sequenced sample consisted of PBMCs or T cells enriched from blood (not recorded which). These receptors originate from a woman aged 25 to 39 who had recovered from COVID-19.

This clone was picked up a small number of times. The CDR3 DNA reads TGCGCCAGCAGCTTGGGGGTGGGAGGAAGCAATGAGCAGTTCTTC. Translated: CASSLGVGGSNEQFF. This rearrangement joins TRBV5-1 to TRBJ2-1; D is possibly TRBD2 (6 bases). The CDR3 runs 15 residues. Trimming stripped 0 bases from V and 6 bases from J, with 13 bases between. CDR1 and CDR2 from the germline V gene are SGHRS and YFSETQ.

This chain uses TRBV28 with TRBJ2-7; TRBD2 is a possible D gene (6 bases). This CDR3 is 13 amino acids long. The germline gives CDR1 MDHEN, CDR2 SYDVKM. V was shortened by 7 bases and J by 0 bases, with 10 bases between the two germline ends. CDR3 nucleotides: TGTGCCAGCATATTGGGGGGCTCCTACGAGCAGTACTTC. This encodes CASILGGSYEQYF.

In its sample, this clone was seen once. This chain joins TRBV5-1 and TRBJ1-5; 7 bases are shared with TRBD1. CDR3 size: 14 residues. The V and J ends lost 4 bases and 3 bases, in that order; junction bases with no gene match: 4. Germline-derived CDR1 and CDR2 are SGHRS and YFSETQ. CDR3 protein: CASSPGQPNQPQHF. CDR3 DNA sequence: TGCGCCAGCAGCCCGGGACAGCCCAATCAGCCCCAGCATTTT. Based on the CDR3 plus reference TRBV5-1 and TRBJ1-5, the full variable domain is KAGVTQTPRYLIKTRGQQVTLSCSPISGHRSVSWYQQTPGQGLQFLFEYFSETQRNKGNFPGRFSGRQFSNSRSEMNVSTLELGDSALYLCASSPGQPNQPQHFGDGTRLSIL.

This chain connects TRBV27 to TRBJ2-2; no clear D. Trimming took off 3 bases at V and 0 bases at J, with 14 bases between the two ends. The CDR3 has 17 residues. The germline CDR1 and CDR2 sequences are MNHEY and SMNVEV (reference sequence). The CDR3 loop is CASSLMAVSANTGELFF. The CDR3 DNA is TGTGCCAGCAGTTTGATGGCAGTATCCGCGAACACCGGGGAGCTGTTTTTT.

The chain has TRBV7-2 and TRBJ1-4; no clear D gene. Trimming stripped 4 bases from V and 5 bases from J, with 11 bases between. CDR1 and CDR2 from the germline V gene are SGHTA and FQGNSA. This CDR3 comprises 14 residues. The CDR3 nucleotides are TGTGCCAGCAGCTCCGTCGGTCTCAATGAAAAACTGTTTTTT. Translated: CASSSVGLNEKLFF.

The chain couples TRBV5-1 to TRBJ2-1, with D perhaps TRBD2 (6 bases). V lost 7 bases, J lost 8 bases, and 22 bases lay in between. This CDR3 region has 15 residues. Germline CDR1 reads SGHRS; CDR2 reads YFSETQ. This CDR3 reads CASGLRGSGAYEQFF. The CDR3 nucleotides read TGCGCCAGCGGACTCCGGGGGAGCGGCGCCTATGAGCAGTTCTTC.

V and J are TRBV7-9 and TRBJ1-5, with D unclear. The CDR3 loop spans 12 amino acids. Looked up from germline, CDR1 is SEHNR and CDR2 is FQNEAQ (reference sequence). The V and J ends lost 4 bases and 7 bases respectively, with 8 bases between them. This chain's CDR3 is CASSSEAQPQHF. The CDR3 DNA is TGTGCCAGCAGCTCAGAGGCCCAGCCCCAGCATTTT.

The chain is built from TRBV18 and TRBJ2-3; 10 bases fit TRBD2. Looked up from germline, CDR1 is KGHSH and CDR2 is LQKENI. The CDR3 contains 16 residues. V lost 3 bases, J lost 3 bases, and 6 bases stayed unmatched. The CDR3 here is CASSPPGLALTDTQYF. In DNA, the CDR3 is TGTGCCAGCTCACCGCCGGGACTAGCGCTTACAGATACGCAGTATTTT.

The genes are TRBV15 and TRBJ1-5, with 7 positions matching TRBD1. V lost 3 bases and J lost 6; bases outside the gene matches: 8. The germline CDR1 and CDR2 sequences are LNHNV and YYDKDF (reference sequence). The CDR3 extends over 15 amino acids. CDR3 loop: CATSRNRGSGQPQHF. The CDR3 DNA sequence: TGTGCCACCAGCAGGAACAGGGGATCGGGTCAGCCCCAGCATTTT.

The CDR3 is CASSVGVINYGYTF. The CDR3 DNA reads as TGTGCCAGCAGCGTAGGCGTAATAAACTATGGCTACACCTTC. The chain is built from TRBV9 and TRBJ1-2; D is undetermined. Trimming removed 0 bases at V and 2 bases at J, with 8 bases between. The length of the CDR3 is 14 residues. Germline V CDR1 and CDR2: SGDLS, YYNGEE.

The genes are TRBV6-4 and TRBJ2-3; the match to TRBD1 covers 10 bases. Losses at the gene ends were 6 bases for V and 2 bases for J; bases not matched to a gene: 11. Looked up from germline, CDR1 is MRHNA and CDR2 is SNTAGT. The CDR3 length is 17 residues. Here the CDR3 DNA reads TGTGCCAGCAGCGACGGACAGGGGGTGAAGTCCACAGATACGCAGTATTTT. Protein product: CASSDGQGVKSTDTQYF.

The CDR3: CASSWTSGNTGELFF. The CDR3 DNA is TGTGCCAGCAGCTGGACTAGCGGGAATACCGGGGAGCTGTTTTTT. The chain employs TRBV7-2 and TRBJ2-2; 12 bases map to TRBD2. The germline V gene encodes CDR1 SGHTA and CDR2 FQGNSA. Germline trimming cut 4 bases from V and 5 bases from J; bases unmatched to any gene: 2. The CDR3 extends over 15 amino acids.

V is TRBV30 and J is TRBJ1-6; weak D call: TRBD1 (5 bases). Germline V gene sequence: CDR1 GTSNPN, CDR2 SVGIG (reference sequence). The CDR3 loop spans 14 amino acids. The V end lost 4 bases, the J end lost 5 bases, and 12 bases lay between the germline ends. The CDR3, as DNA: TGTGCCTGGACCCGGGCAGGGAATAATTCACCCCTCCACTTT. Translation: CAWTRAGNNSPLHF.

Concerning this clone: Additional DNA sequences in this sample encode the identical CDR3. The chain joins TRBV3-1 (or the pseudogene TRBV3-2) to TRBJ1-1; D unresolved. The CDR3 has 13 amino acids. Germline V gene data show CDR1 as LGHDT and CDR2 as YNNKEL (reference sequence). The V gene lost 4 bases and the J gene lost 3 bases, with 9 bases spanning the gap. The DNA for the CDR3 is TGTGCCAGCAGCCCTCGGGTGGACACTGAAGCTTTCTTT. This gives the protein CASSPRVDTEAFF.

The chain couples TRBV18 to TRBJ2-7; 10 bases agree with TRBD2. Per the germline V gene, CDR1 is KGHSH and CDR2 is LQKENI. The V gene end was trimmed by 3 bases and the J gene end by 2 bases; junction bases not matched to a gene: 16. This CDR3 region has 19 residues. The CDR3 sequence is CASSPEVLAGRDLPYEQYF. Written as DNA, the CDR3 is TGTGCCAGCTCACCGGAGGTACTAGCGGGACGGGATCTTCCCTACGAGCAGTACTTC.

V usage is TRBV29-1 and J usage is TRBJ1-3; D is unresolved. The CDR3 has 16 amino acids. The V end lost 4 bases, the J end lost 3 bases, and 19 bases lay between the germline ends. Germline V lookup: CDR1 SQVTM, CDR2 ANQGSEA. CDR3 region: CSVVSFEQVGGNTIYF. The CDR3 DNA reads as TGCAGCGTTGTAAGTTTCGAGCAGGTCGGTGGAAACACCATATATTTT.

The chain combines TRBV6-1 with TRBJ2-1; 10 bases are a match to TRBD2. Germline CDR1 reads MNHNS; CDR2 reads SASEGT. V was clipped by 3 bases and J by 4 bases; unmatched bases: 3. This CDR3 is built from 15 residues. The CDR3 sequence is CASSDGTSEYNEQFF. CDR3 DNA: TGTGCCAGCAGTGACGGGACTAGCGAGTACAATGAGCAGTTCTTC.

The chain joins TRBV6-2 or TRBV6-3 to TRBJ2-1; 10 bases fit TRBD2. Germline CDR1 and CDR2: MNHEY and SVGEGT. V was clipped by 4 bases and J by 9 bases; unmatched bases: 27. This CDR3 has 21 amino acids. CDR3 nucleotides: TGTGCCAGCAGTTCCCTAATAGACAGAAATTTTAGCGGGAGGTCTGAAGGTGAGCAGTTCTTC. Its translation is CASSSLIDRNFSGRSEGEQFF.

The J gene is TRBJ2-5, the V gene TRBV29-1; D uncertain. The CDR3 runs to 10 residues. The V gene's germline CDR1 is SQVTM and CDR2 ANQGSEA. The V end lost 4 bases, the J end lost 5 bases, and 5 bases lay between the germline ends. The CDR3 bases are TGCAGCGTTGTCTCGGAGACCCAGTACTTC. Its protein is CSVVSETQYF. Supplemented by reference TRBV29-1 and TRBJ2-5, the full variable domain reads SAVISQKPSRDICQRGTSLTIQCQVDSQVTMMFWYRQQPGQSLTLIATANQGSEATYESGFVIDKFPISRPNLTFSTLTVSNMSPEDSSIYLCSVVSETQYFGPGTRLLVL.

The CDR3 DNA follows: TGCGCCAGCAGCCAACCATATCAGGGGGCTAACTATGGCTACACCTTC. It codes for CASSQPYQGANYGYTF. The chain carries TRBV4-1 and TRBJ1-2; 7 positions agree with TRBD1. V gave up 2 bases and J gave up 0 bases; unmatched junction bases: 6. Per germline, CDR1 MGHRA and CDR2 YSYEKL. The CDR3 spans 16 residues.

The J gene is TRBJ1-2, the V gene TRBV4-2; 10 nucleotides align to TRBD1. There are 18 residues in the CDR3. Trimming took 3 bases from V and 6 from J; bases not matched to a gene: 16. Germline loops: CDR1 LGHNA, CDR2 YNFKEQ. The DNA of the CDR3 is TGTGCCAGCAGCCAGGCCGGGACAGGGGTCAGGATCGAGGATGGCTACACCTTC. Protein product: CASSQAGTGVRIEDGYTF.

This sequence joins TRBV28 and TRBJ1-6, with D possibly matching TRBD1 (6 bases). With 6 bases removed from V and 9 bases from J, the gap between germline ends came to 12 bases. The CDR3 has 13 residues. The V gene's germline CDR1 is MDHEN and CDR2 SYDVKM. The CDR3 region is CASRAGELSPLHF. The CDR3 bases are TGTGCCAGCAGGGCAGGGGAACTTTCACCCCTCCACTTT.

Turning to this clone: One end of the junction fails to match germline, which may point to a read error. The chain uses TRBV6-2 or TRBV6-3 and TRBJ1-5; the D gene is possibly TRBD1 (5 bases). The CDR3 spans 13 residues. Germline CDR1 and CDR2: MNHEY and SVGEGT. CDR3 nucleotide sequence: TGTGCCAGCAGTTACACAGGAGGGCAGCCCCAACATTTT. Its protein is CASSYTGGQPQHF.

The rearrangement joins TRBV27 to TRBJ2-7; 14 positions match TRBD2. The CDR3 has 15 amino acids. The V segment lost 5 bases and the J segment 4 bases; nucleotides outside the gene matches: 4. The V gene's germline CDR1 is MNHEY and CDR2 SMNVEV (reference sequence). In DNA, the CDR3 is TGTGCCAGCAGTCCGGGACTAGCGGGAGTTTACGAGCAGTACTTC. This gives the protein CASSPGLAGVYEQYF.

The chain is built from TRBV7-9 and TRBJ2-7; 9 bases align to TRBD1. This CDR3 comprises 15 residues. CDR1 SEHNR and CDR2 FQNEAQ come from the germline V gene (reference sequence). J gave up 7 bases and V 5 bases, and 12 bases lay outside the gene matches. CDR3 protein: CASSPPDRGRREQYF. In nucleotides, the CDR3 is TGTGCCAGCAGCCCCCCGGACAGGGGAAGGAGGGAGCAGTACTTC.